Given below is one TCR beta chain in context. Method: immunoSEQ multiplex PCR; TCRdb's copy keeps in-frame clones and lacks some. The table shows 20,000 to 25,000 clones, with around 88% occurring only once. These data belong to a study of blood T cell repertoires in COVID-19. The TCR originated in a human donor with active COVID-19. The donor label of this sample is uncertain. Sequences were obtained from peripheral blood.

In nucleotides, the CDR3 is TGCGCCAGCAGTGCCGACAGGTTCCCAGATACGCAGTATTTT. Translated: CASSADRFPDTQYF. This rearrangement joins TRBV5-1 to TRBJ2-3, with D maybe TRBD1 (6 bases). This CDR3 spans 14 amino acids. CDR1 SGHRS and CDR2 YFSETQ come from the germline V gene. V shed 5 bases and J shed 4 bases, with 14 bases lying between them.